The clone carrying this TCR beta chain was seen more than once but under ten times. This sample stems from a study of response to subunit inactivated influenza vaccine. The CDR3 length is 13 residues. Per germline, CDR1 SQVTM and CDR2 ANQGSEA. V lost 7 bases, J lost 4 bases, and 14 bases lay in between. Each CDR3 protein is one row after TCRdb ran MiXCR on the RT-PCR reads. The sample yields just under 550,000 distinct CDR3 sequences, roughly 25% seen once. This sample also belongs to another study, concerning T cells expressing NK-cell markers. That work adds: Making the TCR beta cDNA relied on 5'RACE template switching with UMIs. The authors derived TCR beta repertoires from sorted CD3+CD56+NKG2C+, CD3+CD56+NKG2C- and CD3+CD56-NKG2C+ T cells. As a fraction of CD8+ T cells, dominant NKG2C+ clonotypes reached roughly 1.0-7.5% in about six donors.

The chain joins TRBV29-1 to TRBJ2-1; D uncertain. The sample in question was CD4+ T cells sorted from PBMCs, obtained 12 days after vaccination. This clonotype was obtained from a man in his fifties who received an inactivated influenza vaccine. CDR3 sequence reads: CSADYVSYNEQFF. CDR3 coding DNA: TGCAGCGCCGATTATGTATCATACAATGAGCAGTTCTTC.